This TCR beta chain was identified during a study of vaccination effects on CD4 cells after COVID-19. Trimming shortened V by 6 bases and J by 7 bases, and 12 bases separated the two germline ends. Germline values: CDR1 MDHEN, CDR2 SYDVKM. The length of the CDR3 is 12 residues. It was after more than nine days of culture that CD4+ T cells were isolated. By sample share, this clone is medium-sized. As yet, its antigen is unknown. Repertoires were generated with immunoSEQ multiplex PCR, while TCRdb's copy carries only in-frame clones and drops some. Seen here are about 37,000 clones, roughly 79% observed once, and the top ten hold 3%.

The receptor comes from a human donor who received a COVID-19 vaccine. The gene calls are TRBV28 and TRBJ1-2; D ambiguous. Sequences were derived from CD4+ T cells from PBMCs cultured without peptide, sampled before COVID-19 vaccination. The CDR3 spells CASSPFAFGYTF. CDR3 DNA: TGTGCCAGCAGCCCCTTTGCCTTTGGCTACACCTTC.